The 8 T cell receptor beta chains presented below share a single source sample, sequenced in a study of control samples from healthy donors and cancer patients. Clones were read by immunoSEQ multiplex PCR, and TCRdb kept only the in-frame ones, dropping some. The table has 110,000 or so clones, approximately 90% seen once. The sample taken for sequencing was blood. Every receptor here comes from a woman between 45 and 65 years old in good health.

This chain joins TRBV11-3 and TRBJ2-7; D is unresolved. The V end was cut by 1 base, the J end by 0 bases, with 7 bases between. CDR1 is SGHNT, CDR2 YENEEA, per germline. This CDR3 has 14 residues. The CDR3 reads CASSLGLDSYEQYV. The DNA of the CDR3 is TGTGCCAGCAGCTTAGGGCTTGACTCCTACGAGCAGTACGTC.

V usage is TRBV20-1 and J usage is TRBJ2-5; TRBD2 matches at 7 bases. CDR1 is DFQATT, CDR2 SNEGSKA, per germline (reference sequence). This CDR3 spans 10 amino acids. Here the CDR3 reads CSTGRETQYF. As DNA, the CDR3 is TGCAGCACCGGGAGGGAGACCCAGTACTTC.

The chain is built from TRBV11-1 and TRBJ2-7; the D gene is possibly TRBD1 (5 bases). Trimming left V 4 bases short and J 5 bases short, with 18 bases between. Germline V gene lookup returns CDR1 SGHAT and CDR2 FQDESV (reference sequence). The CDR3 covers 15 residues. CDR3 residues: CASSSLRGRAHEQYV. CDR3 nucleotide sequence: TGTGCCAGCAGCTCGCTTAGGGGCAGGGCCCACGAGCAGTACGTC.

Here the CDR3 reads CASSSTGESNEQFF. As DNA, the CDR3 is TGTGCCAGCAGTTCCACGGGAGAGTCCAATGAGCAGTTCTTC. The chain combines TRBV6-5 with TRBJ2-1, with TRBD2 as a possible D gene (6 bases). V was pared by 4 bases and J by 6 bases, with 13 bases between. Germline loops: CDR1 MNHEY, CDR2 SVGAGI. The length of the CDR3 is 14 residues.

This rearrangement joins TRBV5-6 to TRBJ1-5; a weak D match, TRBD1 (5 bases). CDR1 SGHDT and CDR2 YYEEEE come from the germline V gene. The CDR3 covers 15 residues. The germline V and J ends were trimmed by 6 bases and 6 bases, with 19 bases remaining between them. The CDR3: CASTQRGRFSQPQHF. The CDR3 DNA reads TGTGCCAGCACCCAACGGGGCCGATTCAGTCAGCCCCAGCATTTT.

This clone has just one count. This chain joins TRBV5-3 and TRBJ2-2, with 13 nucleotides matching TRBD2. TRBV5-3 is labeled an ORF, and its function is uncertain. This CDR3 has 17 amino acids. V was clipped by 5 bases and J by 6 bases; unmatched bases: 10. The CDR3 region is CARRPGLAGRGPGELFF. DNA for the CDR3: TGTGCCAGAAGGCCGGGACTAGCGGGGAGGGGTCCCGGGGAGCTGTTTTTT.

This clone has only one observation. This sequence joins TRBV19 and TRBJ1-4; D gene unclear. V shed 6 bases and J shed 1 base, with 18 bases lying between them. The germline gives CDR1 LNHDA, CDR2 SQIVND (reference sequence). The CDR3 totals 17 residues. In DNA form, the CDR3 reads TGTGCCAGTAGCCCCACCGGGTTAGGAGGAACTAATGAAAAACTGTTTTTT. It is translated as CASSPTGLGGTNEKLFF.

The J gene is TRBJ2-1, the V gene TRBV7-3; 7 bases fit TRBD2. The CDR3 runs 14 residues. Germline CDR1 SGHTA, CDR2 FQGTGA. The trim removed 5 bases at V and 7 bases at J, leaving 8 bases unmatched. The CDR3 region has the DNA TGTGCCAGCAGCCGTGGGGACTACGGGAATGAGCAGTTCTTC. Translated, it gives CASSRGDYGNEQFF.